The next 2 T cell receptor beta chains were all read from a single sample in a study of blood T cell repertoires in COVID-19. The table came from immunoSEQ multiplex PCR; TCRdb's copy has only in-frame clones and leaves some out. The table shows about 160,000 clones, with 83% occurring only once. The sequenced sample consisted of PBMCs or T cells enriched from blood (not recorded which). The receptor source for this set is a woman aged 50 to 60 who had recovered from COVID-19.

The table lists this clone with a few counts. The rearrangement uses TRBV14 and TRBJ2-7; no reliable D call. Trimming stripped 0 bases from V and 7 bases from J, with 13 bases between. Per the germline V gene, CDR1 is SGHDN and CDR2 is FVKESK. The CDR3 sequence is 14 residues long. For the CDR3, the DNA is TGTGCCAGCAGCCAAGAAGCCTCATTTACGGAGCAGTACGTC. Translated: CASSQEASFTEQYV.

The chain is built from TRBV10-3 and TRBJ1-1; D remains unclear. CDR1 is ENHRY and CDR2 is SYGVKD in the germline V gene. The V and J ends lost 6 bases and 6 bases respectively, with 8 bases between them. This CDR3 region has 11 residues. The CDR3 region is CAIRRDSEAFF. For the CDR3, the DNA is TGTGCCATCAGGCGGGATTCTGAAGCTTTCTTT.